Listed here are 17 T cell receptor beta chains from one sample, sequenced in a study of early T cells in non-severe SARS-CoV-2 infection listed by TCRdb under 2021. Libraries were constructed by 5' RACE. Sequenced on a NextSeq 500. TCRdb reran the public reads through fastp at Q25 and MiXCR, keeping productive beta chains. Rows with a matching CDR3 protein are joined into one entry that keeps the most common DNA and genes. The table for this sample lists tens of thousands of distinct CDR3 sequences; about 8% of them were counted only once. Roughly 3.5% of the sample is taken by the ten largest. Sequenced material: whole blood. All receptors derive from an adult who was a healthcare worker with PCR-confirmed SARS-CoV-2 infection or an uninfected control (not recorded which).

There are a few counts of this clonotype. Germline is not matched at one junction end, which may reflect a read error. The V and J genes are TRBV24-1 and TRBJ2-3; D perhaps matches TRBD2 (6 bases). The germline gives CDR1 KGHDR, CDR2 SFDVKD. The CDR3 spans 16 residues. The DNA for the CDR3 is TGTGTCACCGGGGGTGGACGGGCGGTAGACACAGATACGCAGTATTTT. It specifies CVTGGGRAVDTDTQYF.

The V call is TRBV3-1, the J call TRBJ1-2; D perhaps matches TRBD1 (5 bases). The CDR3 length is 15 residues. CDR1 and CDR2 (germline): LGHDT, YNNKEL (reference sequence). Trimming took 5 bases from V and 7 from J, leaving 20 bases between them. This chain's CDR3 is CASSSWGGEVPGYTF. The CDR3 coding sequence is TGTGCCAGCAGCTCGTGGGGCGGGGAGGTTCCTGGCTACACCTTC.

The CDR3: CASSLSPQETQYF. The CDR3 DNA follows: TGCGCCAGCAGCTTATCTCCCCAAGAGACCCAGTACTTC. V is TRBV5-1 and J is TRBJ2-5; the D is unclear. V dropped 2 bases and J dropped 1 base, with 6 bases sitting between them. Germline values: CDR1 SGHRS, CDR2 YFSETQ. This CDR3 has 13 amino acids.

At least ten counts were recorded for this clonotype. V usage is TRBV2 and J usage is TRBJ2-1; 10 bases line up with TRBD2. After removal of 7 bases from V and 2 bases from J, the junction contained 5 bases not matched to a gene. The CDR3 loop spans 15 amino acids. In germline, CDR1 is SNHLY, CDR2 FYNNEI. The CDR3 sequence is CASTRTSGTYNEQFF. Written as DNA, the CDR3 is TGTGCCAGCACCAGGACTAGCGGAACCTACAATGAGCAGTTCTTC.

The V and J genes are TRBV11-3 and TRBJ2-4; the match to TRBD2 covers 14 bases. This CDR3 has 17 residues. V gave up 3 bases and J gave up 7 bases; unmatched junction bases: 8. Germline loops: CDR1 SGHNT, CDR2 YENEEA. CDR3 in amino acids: CASSLEPGLAGANIQYF. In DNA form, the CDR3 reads TGTGCCAGCAGCTTGGAACCGGGACTAGCGGGAGCGAACATTCAGTACTTC.

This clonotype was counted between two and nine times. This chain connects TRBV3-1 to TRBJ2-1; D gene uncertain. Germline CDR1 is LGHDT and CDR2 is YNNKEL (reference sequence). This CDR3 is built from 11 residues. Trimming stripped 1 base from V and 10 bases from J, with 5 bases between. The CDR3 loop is CASSQGLEQFF. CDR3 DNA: TGTGCCAGCAGCCAAGGGTTAGAGCAGTTCTTC.

The CDR3 here is CASSLSSAPTDTQYF. The CDR3, as DNA: TGTGCCAGCAGCTTATCTAGCGCTCCCACAGATACGCAGTATTTT. The J gene is TRBJ2-3, the V gene TRBV7-7, with a tentative D call TRBD2 (6 bases). CDR1 SSHAT and CDR2 FNYEAQ come from the germline V gene (reference sequence). V was cut by 2 bases and J by 2 bases, with 11 bases left in between. This CDR3 contains 15 residues. The full variable domain, in which reference TRBV7-7 and TRBJ2-3 provide the parts outside the CDR3, is GAGVSQSPRYKVTKRGQDVTLRCDPISSHATLYWYQQALGQGPEFLTYFNYEAQPDKSGLPSDRFSAERPEGSISTLTIQRTEQRDSAMYRCASSLSSAPTDTQYFGPGTRLTVL.

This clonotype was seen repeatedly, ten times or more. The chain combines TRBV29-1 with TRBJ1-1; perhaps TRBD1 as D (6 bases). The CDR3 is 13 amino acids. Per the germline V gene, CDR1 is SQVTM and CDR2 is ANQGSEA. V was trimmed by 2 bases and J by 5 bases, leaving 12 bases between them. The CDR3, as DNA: TGCAGCGTTGAAAACAGGGACGGAACTGAAGCTTTCTTT. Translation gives CSVENRDGTEAFF.

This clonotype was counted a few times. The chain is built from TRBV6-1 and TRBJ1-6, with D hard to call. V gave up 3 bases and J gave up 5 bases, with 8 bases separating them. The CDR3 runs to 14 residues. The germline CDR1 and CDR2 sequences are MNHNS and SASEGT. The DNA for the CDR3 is TGTGCCAGCAGTGATGGTCGGGATAATTCACCCCTCCACTTT. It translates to CASSDGRDNSPLHF.

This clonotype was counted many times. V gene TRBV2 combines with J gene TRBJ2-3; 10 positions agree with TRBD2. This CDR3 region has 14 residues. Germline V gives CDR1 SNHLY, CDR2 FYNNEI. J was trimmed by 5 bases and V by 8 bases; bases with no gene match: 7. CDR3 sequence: CASLLAGTGDTQYF. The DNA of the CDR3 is TGTGCCAGCTTACTAGCGGGGACGGGAGATACGCAGTATTTT.

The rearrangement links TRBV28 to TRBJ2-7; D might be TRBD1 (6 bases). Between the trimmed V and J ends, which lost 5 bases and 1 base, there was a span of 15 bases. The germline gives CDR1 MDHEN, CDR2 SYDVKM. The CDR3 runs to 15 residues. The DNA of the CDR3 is TGTGCCAGCAGTCCCAGGGGTCCGCTATCCTACGAGCAGTACTTC. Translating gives CASSPRGPLSYEQYF.

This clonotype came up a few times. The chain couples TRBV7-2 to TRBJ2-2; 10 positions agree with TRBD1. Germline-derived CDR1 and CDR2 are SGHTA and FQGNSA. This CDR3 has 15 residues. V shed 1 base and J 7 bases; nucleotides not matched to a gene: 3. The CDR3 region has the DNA TGTGCCAGCAGCTTAGTCGGGACAGGGGACGGGGAGCTGTTTTTT. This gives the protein CASSLVGTGDGELFF. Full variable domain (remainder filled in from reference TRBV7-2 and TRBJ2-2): GAGVSQSPSNKVTEKGKDVELRCDPISGHTALYWYRQSLGQGLEFLIYFQGNSAPDKSGLPSDRFSAERTGGSVSTLTIQRTQQEDSAVYLCASSLVGTGDGELFFGEGSRLTVL.

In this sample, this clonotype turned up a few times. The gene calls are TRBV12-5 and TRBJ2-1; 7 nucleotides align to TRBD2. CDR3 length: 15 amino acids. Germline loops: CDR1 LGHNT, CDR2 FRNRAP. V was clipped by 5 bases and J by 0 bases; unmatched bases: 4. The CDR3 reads CASGLWGGSYNEQFF. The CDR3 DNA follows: TGTGCTAGTGGTCTCTGGGGGGGCTCCTACAATGAGCAGTTCTTC.

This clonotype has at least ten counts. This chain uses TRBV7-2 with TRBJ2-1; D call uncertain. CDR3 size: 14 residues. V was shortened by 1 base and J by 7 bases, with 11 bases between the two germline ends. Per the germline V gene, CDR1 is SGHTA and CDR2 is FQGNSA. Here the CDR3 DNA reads TGTGCCAGCAGCTTAGAATTGATCGGTAATGAGCAGTTCTTC. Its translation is CASSLELIGNEQFF.

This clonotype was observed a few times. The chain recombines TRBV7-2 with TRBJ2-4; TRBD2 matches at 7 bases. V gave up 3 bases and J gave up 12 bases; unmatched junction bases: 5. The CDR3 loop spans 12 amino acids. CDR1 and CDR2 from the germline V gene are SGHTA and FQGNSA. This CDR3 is CASSLGRDYQYF. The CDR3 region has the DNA TGTGCCAGCAGCTTGGGCAGGGACTATCAGTACTTC.

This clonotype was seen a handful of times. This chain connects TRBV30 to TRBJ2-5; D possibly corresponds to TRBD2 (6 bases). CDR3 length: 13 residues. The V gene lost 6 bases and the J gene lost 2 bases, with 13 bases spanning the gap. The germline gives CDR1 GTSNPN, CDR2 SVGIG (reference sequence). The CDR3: CACTRDFQETQYF. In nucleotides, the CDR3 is TGTGCCTGTACGCGGGACTTTCAAGAGACCCAGTACTTC.

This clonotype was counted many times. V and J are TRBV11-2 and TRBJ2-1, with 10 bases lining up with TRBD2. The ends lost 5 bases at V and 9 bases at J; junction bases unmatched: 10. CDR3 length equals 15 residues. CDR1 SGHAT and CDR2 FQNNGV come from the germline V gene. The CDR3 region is CASSLGLAVLGEQFF. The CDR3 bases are TGTGCCAGCAGCCTAGGACTAGCGGTCCTTGGTGAGCAGTTCTTC. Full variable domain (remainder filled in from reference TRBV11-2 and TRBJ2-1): EAGVAQSPRYKIIEKRQSVAFWCNPISGHATLYWYQQILGQGPKLLIQFQNNGVVDDSQLPKDRFSAERLKGVDSTLKIQPAKLEDSAVYLCASSLGLAVLGEQFFGPGTRLTVL.